The 8 T cell receptor beta chains given below trace back to one sample, sequenced in a study of Graves' ophthalmopathy and Graves' hyperthyroidism. Transcripts of RNA were the source for amplifying TCR beta CDR3 regions. A first-round RT-PCR used HTBI primers, followed by a second-round multiplex PCR. TCRdb recomputed calls from the multiplex PCR reads with MiXCR, one row per CDR3 protein. The sample consists of about 340,000 distinct CDR3 sequences, roughly a sixth of them appearing once. Material for sequencing was peripheral blood. Source of these receptors: an adult man with Graves' ophthalmopathy.

A note on this clonotype: A much larger clone differs by one base, so this may be a read error. The conserved phenylalanine or tryptophan normally closing the CDR3 is absent here, so this likely arose from a read error. The rearrangement joins TRBV6-1 to TRBJ1-5; D is unresolved. From germline, CDR1 is MNHNS and CDR2 SASEGT. Trimming stripped 8 bases from V and 9 bases from J, with 14 bases between. The CDR3 spans 12 residues. CDR3 in amino acids: CASRLGWGPQHI. In nucleotides, the CDR3 is TGTGCCAGCCGGTTGGGATGGGGGCCCCAGCATATT.

In this sample, this clonotype turned up many times. The chain carries TRBV29-1 and TRBJ1-6; D gene ambiguous. The CDR3 is made up of 13 amino acids. Germline V gene sequence: CDR1 SQVTM, CDR2 ANQGSEA. Trimming took 6 bases from V and 0 from J, leaving 6 bases between them. For the CDR3, the DNA is TGCAGCGTACGCAGCTCCTATAATTCACCCCTCCACTTT. Residues: CSVRSSYNSPLHF.

CDR3 in amino acids: CASTQAGRNGYTF. CDR3 sequence (DNA): TGTGCCAGCACTCAGGCAGGGAGGAATGGCTACACCTTC. The chain is built from TRBV12-3 or TRBV12-4 and TRBJ1-2; D might be TRBD1 (5 bases). The CDR3 runs to 13 residues. V was clipped by 7 bases and J by 6 bases, with 15 bases between them.

This clonotype has at least ten counts. This rearrangement joins TRBV12-3 or TRBV12-4 to TRBJ1-3, with a tentative D call TRBD1 (6 bases). This CDR3 has 14 residues. The V end was cut by 5 bases, the J end by 2 bases, with 10 bases between. CDR3 loop: CASSVRTAGNTIYF. The CDR3 coding sequence is TGTGCCAGCAGTGTTCGGACAGCTGGAAACACCATATATTTT.

This clonotype was counted many times. V usage is TRBV12-3 or TRBV12-4 and J usage is TRBJ2-5, with 7 positions matching TRBD2. Germline trimming cut 1 base from V and 2 bases from J; bases unmatched to any gene: 10. This CDR3 contains 17 residues. In DNA, the CDR3 is TGTGCCAGCAGTTTAGATACAGAGTCCGGGGGGCAAGAGACCCAGTACTTC. Amino acids: CASSLDTESGGQETQYF.

The chain is built from TRBV19 and TRBJ1-5; no clear D. V was shortened by 4 bases and J by 7 bases, with 17 bases between the two germline ends. Germline V gives CDR1 LNHDA, CDR2 SQIVND (reference sequence). The CDR3 runs to 15 residues. CDR3 residues: CASSTSPGNGQPQHF. CDR3 in DNA: TGTGCCAGTAGTACCAGTCCCGGGAACGGCCAGCCCCAGCATTTT.

The chain uses TRBV15 and TRBJ2-7; 8 bases are a match to TRBD1. The J segment lost 4 bases and the V segment lost 0 bases, leaving 2 bases of the junction unmatched. Looked up from germline, CDR1 is LNHNV and CDR2 is YYDKDF (reference sequence). This CDR3 is 14 amino acids long. CDR3 coding DNA: TGTGCCACCAGCAGAGACAGGGGGCTATACGAGCAGTACTTC. Translation gives CATSRDRGLYEQYF.

This clonotype was recorded many times. V usage is TRBV18 and J usage is TRBJ1-5; D is uncertain. The CDR3 totals 15 residues. Germline assignment: CDR1 KGHSH and CDR2 LQKENI. The V and J ends lost 6 bases and 0 bases respectively, with 12 bases between them. DNA of the CDR3: TGTGCCAGCTCGAGAGGTCCAAATAGCAATCAGCCCCAGCATTTT. It translates to CASSRGPNSNQPQHF.